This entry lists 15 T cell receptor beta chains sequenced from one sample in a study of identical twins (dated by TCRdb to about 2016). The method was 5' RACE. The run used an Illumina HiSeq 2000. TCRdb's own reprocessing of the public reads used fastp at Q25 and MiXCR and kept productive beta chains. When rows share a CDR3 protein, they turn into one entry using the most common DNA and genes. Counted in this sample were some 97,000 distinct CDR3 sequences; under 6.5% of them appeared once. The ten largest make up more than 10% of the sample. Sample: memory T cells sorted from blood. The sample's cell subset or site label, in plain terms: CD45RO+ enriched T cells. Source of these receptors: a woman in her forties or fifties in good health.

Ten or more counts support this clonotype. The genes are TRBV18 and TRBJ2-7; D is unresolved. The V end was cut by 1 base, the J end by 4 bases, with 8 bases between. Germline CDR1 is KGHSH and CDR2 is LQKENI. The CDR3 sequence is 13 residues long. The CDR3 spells CASSPLGQYEQYF. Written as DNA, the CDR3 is TGTGCCAGCTCACCACTTGGGCAGTACGAGCAGTACTTC.

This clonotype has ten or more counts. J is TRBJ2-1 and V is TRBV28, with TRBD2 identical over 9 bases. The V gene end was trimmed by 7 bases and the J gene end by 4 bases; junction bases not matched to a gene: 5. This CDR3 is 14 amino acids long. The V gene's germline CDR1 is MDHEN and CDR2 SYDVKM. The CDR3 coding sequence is TGTGCCAGCATCTTGACTAGCGGATACAATGAGCAGTTCTTC. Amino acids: CASILTSGYNEQFF.

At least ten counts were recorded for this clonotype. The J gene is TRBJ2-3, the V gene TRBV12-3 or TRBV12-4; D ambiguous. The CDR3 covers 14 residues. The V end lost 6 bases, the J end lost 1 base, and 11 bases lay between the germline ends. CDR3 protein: CASSPTLRTDTQYF. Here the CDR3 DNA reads TGTGCCAGCAGCCCCACCCTACGCACAGATACGCAGTATTTT.

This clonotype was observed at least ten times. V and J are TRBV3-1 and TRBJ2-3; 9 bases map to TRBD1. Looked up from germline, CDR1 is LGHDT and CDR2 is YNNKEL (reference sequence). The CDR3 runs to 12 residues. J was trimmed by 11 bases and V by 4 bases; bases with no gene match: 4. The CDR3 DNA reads TGTGCCAGCAGCCTCGGACAGGGGAGGCAGTATTTT. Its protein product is CASSLGQGRQYF.

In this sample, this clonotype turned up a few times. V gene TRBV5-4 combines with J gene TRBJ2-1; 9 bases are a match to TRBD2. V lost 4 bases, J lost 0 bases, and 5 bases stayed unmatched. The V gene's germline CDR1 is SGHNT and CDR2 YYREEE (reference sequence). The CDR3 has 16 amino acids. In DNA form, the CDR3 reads TGTGCCAGCAGCCCGGCGGGGGGGAGCTCCTACAATGAGCAGTTCTTC. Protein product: CASSPAGGSSYNEQFF. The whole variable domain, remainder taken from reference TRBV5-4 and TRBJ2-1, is ETGVTQSPTHLIKTRGQQVTLRCSSQSGHNTVSWYQQALGQGPQFIFQYYREEENGRGNFPPRFSGLQFPNYSSELNVNALELDDSALYLCASSPAGGSSYNEQFFGPGTRLTVL.

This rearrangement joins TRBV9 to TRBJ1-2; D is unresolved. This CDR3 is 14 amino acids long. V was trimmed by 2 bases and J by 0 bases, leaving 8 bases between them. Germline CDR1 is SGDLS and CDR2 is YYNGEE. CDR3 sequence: CASSVGRSNYGYTF. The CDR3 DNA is TGTGCCAGCAGCGTCGGTCGGTCTAACTATGGCTACACCTTC.

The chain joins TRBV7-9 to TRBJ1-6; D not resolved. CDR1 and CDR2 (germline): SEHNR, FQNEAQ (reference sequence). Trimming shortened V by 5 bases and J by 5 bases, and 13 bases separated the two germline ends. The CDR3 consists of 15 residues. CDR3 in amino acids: CASSHAASDNSPLHF. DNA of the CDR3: TGTGCCAGCAGCCACGCGGCGAGCGATAATTCACCCCTCCACTTT. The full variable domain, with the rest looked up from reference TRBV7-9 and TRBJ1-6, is DTGVSQNPRHKITKRGQNVTFRCDPISEHNRLYWYRQTLGQGPEFLTYFQNEAQLEKSRLLSDRFSAERPKGSFSTLEIQRTEQGDSAMYLCASSHAASDNSPLHFGNGTRLTVT.

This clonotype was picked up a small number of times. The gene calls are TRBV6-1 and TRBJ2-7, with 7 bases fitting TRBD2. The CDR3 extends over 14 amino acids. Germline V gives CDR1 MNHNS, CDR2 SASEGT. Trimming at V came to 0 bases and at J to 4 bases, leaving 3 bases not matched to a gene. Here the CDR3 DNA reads TGTGCCAGCAGTGAAGCCGGGGGGAAGTACGAGCAGTACGTC. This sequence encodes CASSEAGGKYEQYV.

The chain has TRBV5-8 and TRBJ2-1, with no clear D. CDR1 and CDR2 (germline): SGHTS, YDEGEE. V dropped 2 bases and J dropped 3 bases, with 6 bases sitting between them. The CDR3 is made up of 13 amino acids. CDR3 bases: TGTGCCAGCAGCTTCGCAGTCTACAATGAGCAGTTCTTC. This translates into CASSFAVYNEQFF.

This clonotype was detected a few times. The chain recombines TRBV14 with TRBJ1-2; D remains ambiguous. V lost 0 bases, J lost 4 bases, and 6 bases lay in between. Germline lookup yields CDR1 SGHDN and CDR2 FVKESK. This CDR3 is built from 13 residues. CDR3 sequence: CASSQDQVYGYTF. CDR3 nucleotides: TGTGCCAGCAGCCAAGACCAGGTCTATGGCTACACCTTC.

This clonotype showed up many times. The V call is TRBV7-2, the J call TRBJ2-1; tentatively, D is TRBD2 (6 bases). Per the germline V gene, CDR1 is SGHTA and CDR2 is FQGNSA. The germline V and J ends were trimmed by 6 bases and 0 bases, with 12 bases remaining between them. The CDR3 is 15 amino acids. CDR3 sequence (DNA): TGTGCCAGCAGGACTAAGACTAGCTCCTACAATGAGCAGTTCTTC. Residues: CASRTKTSSYNEQFF.

The CDR3 protein is CASSLEAGVTRNEQFF. As DNA, the CDR3 is TGCGCCAGCAGCTTGGAAGCAGGAGTAACGAGAAATGAGCAGTTCTTC. J is TRBJ2-1 and V is TRBV5-1; D is uncertain. Trimming stripped 0 bases from V and 7 bases from J, with 17 bases between. CDR3 length equals 16 residues. CDR1 is SGHRS and CDR2 is YFSETQ in the germline V gene.

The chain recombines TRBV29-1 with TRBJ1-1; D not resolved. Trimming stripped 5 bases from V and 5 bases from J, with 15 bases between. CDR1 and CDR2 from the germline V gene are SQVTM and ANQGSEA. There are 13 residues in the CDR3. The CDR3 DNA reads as TGCAGCGTTCGGAGAGACGCGGGGACTGAAGCTTTCTTT. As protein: CSVRRDAGTEAFF. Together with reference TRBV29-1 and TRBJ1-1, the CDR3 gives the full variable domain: SAVISQKPSRDICQRGTSLTIQCQVDSQVTMMFWYRQQPGQSLTLIATANQGSEATYESGFVIDKFPISRPNLTFSTLTVSNMSPEDSSIYLCSVRRDAGTEAFFGQGTRLTVV.

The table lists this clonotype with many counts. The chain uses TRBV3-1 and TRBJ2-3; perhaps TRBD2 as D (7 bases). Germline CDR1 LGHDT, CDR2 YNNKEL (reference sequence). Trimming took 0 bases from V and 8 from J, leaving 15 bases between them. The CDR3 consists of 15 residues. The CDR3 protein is CASSQEGARGGTQYF. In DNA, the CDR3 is TGTGCCAGCAGCCAAGAGGGAGCGAGGGGGGGTACGCAGTATTTT.

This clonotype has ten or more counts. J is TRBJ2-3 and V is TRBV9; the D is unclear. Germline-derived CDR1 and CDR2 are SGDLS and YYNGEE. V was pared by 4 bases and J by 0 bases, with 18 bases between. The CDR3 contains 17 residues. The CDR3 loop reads CASSFRGLTGSTDTQYF. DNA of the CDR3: TGTGCCAGCAGCTTTAGAGGTTTAACGGGCAGCACAGATACGCAGTATTTT.